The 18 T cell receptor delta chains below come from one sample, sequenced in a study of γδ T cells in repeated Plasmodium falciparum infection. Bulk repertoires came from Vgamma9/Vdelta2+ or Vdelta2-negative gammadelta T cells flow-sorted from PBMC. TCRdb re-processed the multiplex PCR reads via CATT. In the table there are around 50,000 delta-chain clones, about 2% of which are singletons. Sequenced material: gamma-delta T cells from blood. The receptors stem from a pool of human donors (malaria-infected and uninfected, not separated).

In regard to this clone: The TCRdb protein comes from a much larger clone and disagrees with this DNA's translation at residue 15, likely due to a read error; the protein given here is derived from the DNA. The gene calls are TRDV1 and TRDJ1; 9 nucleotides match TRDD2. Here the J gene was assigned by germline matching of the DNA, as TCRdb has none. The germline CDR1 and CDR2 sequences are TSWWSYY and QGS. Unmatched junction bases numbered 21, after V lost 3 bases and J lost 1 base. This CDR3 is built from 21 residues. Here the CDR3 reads CALGEAFLLKGDLQATDKLIF. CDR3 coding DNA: TGTGCTCTTGGGGAGGCCTTCCTACTTAAGGGGGATCTCCAAGCCACCGATAAACTCATCTTT.

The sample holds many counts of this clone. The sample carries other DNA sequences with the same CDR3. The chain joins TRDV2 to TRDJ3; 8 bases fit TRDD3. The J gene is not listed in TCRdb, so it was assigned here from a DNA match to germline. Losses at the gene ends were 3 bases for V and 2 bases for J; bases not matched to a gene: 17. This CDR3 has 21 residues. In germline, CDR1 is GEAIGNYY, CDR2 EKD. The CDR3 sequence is CACDSFPSLGDLAWDTRQMFF. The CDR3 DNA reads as TGTGCCTGTGACTCCTTCCCCTCTCTGGGGGACCTGGCCTGGGACACCCGACAGATGTTTTTC.

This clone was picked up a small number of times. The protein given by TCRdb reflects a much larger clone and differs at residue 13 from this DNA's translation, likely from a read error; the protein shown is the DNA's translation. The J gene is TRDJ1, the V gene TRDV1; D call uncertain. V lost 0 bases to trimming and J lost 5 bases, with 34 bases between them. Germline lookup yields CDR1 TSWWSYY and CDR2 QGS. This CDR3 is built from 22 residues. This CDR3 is CALGELKAHLLRPGLLRDKLIF. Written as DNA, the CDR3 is TGTGCTCTTGGGGAACTAAAAGCCCATCTACTTAGACCGGGGTTGTTAAGAGATAAACTCATCTTT.

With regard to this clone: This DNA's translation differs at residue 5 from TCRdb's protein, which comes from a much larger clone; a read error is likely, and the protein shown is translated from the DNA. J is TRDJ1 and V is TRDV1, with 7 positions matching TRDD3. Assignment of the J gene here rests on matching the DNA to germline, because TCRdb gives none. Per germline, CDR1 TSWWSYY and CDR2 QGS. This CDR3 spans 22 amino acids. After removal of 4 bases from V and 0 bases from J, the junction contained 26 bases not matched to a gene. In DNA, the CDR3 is TGTGCTCTTGGGGGGGCCCATTCTCGCCGTACTGGGGTGAAAGGGTACACCGATAAACTCATCTTT. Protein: CALGGAHSRRTGVKGYTDKLIF.

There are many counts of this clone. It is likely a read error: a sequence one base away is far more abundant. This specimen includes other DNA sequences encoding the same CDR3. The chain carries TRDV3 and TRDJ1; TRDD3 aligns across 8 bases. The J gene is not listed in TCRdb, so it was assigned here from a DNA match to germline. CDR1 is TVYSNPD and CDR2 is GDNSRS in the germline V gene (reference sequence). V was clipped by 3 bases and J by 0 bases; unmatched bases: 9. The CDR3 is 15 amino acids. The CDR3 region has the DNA TGTGCCTTCTACCTGGGGATACTCAACACCGATAAACTCATCTTT. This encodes CAFYLGILNTDKLIF.

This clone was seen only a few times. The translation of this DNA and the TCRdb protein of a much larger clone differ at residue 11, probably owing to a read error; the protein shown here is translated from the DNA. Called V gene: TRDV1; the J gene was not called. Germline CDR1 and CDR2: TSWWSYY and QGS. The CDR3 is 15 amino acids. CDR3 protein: CALGEQPSLGADLIF. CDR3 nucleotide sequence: TGTGCTCTTGGGGAACAGCCCAGCCTGGGAGCAGATCTCATCTTT.

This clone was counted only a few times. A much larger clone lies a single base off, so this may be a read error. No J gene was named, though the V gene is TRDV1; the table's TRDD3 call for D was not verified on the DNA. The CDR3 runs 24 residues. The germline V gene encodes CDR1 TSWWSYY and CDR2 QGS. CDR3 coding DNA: TGTGCTCTTGGTCTTCGCTTGGGATCCCTTCCTAACTGGGGGATACGGGTGTACACCGATAAACTCATTTTT. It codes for CALGLRLGSLPNWGIRVYTDKLIF.

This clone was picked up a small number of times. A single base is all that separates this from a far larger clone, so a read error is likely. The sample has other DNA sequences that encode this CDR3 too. This CDR3 is CACDYVLRAGDPDKLIF. Here the CDR3 DNA reads TGTGCCTGTGACTACGTACTGCGCGCTGGGGATCCCGACAAACTCATCTTT. This chain links TRDV2 with TRDJ1; maybe TRDD3 (6 bases). TCRdb gives no J gene; it was assigned here by matching the DNA to germline. The CDR3 sequence is 17 residues long. Germline V CDR1 and CDR2: GEAIGNYY, EKD.

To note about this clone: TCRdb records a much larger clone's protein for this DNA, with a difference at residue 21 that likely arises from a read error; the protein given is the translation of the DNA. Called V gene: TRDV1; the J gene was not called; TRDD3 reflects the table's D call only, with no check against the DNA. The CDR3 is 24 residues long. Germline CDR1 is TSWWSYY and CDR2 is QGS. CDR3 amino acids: CALGETPSPYWGMMLPFYTDNLIF. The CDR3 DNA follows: TGTGCTCTTGGGGAAACGCCTTCACCGTACTGGGGGATGATGTTGCCGTTCTACACCGATAACCTCATCTTT.

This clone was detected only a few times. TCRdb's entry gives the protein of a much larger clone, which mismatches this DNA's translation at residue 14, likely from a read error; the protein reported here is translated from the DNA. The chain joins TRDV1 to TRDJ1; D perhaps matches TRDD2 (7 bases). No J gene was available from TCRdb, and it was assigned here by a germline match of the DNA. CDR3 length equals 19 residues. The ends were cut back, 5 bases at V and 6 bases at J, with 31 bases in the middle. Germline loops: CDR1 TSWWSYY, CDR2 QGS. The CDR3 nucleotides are TGTGCTCTTGGGAAGGCCATATTCCTACTCGGCTGGGGATTGAATAAACTCATCTTT. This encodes CALGKAIFLLGWGLNKLIF.

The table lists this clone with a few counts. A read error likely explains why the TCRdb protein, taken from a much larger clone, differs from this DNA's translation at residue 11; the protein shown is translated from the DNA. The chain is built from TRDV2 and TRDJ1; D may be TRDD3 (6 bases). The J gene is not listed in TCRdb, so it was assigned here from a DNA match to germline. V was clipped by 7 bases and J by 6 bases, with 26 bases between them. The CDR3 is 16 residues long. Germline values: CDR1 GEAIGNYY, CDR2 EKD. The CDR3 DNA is TGTGCCTGGCCCATTCCTGTCCACTGGGTCGATCATAAACTCATCTTT. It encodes CAWPIPVHWVDHKLIF.

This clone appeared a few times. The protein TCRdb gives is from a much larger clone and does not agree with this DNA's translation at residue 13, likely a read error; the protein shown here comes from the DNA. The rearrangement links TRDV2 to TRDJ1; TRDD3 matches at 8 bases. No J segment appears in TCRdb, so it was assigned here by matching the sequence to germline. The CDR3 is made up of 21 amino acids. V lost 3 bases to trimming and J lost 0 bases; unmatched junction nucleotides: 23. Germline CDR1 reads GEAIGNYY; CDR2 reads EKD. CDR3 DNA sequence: TGTGCCTGTGACCCCTTAAGTACCGTGGTGGGGGATTCCCGAAACACCGATAAACTCATCTTT. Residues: CACDPLSTVVGDSRNTDKLIF.

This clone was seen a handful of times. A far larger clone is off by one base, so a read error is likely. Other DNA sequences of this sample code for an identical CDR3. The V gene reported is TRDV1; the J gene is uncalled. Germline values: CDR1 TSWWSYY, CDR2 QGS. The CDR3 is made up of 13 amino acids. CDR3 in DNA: TGTGCTCTTGGGGAACCGGACACCGATAAACTCATCTTC. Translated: CALGEPDTDKLIF.

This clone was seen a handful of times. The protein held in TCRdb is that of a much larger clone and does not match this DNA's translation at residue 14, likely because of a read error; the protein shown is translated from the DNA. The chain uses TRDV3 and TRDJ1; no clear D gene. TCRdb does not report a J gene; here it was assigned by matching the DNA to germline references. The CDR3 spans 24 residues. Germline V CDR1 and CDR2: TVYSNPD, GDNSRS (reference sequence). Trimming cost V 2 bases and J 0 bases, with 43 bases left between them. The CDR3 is CAFYHHFSRARQTEDGWNTDKLIF. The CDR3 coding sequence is TGTGCCTTTTACCACCACTTTTCAAGGGCACGACAGACGGAGGATGGATGGAACACCGATAAACTCATCTTT.

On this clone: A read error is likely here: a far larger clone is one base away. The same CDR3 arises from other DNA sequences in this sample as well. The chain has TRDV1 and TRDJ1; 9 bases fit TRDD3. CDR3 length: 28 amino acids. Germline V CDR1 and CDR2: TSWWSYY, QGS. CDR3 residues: CALGDWGNNFPLEWGIRPAGLYTDKLIF. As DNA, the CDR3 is TGTGCTCTTGGGGACTGGGGGAATAACTTTCCTCTTGAGTGGGGGATAAGACCTGCTGGTCTGTACACCGATAAGCTCATCTTT.

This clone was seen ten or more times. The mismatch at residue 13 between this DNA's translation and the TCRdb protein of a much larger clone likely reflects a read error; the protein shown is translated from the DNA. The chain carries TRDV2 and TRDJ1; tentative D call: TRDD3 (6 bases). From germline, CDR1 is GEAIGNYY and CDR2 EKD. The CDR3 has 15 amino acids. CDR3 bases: TGTGCCTGTGACGCAGTAGGGGATCCGGGCGATAAACCCATCTTT. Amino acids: CACDAVGDPGDKPIF.

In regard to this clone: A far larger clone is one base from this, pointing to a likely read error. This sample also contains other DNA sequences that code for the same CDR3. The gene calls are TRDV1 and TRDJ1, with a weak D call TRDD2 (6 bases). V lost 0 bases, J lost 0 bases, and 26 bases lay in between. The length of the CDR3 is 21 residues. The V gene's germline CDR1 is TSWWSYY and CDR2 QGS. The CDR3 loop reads CALGELGPFPRLGRYTDKLIF. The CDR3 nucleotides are TGTGCTCTTGGGGAACTGGGGCCCTTCCCGCGTCTGGGAAGATACACCGATAAACTCATCTTT.

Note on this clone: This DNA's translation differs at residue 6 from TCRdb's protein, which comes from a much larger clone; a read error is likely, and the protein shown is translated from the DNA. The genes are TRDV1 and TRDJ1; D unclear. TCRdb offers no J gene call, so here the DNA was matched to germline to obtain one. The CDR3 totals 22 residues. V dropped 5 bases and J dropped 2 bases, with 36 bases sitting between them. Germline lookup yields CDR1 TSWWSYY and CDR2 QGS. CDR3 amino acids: CALGTTPKMPRDRALGTDKLIF. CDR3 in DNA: TGTGCTCTTGGGACCACTCCCAAAATGCCGCGTGATAGGGCACTCGGGACCGATAAACTCATCTTT.